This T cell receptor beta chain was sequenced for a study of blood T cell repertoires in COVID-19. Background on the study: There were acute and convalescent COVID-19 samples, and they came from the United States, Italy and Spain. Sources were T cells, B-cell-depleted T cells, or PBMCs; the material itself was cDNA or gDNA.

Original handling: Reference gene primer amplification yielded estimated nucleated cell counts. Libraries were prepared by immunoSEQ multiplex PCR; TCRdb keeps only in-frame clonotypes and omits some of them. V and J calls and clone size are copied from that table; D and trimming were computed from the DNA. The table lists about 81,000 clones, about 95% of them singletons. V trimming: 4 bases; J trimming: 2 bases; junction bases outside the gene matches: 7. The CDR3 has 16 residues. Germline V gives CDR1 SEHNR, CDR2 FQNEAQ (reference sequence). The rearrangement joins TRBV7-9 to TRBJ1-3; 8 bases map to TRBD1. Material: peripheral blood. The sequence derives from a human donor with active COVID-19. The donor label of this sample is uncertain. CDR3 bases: TGTGCCAGCAGCTACCGGGGACAGGTGCCTGGAAACACCATATATTTT. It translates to CASSYRGQVPGNTIYF.